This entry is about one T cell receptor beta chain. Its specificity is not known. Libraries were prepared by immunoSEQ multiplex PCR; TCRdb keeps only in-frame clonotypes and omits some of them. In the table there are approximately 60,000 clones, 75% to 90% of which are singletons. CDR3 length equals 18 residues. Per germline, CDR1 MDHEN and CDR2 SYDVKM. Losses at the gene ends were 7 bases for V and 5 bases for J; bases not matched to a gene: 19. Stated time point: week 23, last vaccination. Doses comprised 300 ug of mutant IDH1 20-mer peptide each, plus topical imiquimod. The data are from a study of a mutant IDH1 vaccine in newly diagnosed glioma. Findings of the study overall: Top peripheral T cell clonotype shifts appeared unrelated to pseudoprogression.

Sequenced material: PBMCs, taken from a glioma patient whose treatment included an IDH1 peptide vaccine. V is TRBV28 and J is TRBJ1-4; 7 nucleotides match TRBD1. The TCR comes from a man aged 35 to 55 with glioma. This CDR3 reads CASKAVTLGGGENEKLFF. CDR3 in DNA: TGTGCCAGCAAGGCCGTAACCCTGGGAGGGGGCGAGAATGAAAAACTGTTTTTT.